Below are 20 T cell receptor beta chains sequenced from a single sample in a study of CD8+CD57+ T cells in acquired aplastic anemia. Genomic DNA constituted the template upon which TCR beta VDJ and CDR3 profiling was performed. TCRdb passed the reads through MiXCR, listing each CDR3 protein once. The repertoire consists of roughly 38,000 distinct CDR3 sequences, with roughly three quarters occurring once and the leading ten covering 22%. The sample consisted of sorted CD4+, CD8+, or CD8+CD57+ T cells (not recorded which) from PBMCs. These receptors came from a human donor in good health, serving as a control.

This clonotype showed up just a few times. The chain uses TRBV24-1 and TRBJ2-5, with 7 nucleotides matching TRBD2. The CDR3 runs 12 residues. Trimming took 5 bases from V and 5 from J; bases not matched to a gene: 1. Germline CDR1 reads KGHDR; CDR2 reads SFDVKD. In DNA, the CDR3 is TGTGCCACCAGTGGGGAGGGCGAGACCCAGTACTTC. Translation gives CATSGEGETQYF.

The chain recombines TRBV2 with TRBJ1-2; 8 nucleotides align to TRBD1. The V and J ends lost 7 bases and 3 bases, in that order; junction bases with no gene match: 7. Germline V gene data show CDR1 as SNHLY and CDR2 as FYNNEI. This CDR3 has 14 amino acids. The CDR3 nucleotides read TGTGCCAGCACCCCGGACAGGGTATACTATGGCTACACCTTC. Residues: CASTPDRVYYGYTF.

The chain uses TRBV2 and TRBJ2-3, with TRBD1 as a possible D gene (8 bases). V lost 5 bases and J 0 bases, leaving 15 bases between the germline ends. This CDR3 comprises 16 residues. The V gene's germline CDR1 is SNHLY and CDR2 FYNNEI. As DNA, the CDR3 is TGTGCCAGCAGTATACAGGGGGGGACTAGCACAGATACGCAGTATTTT. It codes for CASSIQGGTSTDTQYF.

V is TRBV29-1 and J is TRBJ2-2, with D hard to call. The CDR3 contains 13 residues. The V gene's germline CDR1 is SQVTM and CDR2 ANQGSEA. V was shortened by 4 bases and J by 1 base, with 7 bases between the two germline ends. CDR3 in amino acids: CSVAVRNTGELFF. Written as DNA, the CDR3 is TGCAGCGTTGCGGTCCGGAACACCGGGGAGCTGTTTTTT.

This clonotype turned up a few times. The chain employs TRBV20-1 and TRBJ2-3; a weak D match, TRBD1 (6 bases). CDR3 length: 13 residues. Trimming shortened V by 0 bases and J by 6 bases, and 10 bases separated the two germline ends. Germline-derived CDR1 and CDR2 are DFQATT and SNEGSKA (reference sequence). The CDR3 DNA sequence: TGCAGTGCTAGAGAGGGGGCTAGGGATACGCAGTATTTT. This gives the protein CSAREGARDTQYF.

This clonotype was counted only a few times. The CDR3 region is CASSSTTDTQYF. The DNA for the CDR3 is TGCGCCAGCAGCTCAACCACAGATACGCAGTATTTT. The rearrangement uses TRBV5-1 and TRBJ2-3; no clear D. Trimming removed 3 bases from V and 2 bases from J, with 4 bases in between. The CDR3 totals 12 residues. Germline CDR1 is SGHRS and CDR2 is YFSETQ.

The chain carries TRBV20-1 and TRBJ1-6, with D possibly matching TRBD1 (6 bases). The CDR3 is made up of 13 amino acids. V lost 4 bases and J 9 bases, leaving 13 bases between the germline ends. Germline lookup yields CDR1 DFQATT and CDR2 SNEGSKA (reference sequence). Written as DNA, the CDR3 is TGCAGTGCTAAACAGGGAGTAAGTTCACCCCTCCACTTT. This translates into CSAKQGVSSPLHF.

The chain employs TRBV10-3 and TRBJ1-1; TRBD1 is a possible D gene (5 bases). The CDR3 is 13 residues long. The V end lost 5 bases, the J end lost 5 bases, and 12 bases lay between the germline ends. The germline gives CDR1 ENHRY, CDR2 SYGVKD. CDR3 in DNA: TGTGCCATCAGTTGGGACCCGGGTACTGAAGCTTTCTTT. Encoded protein: CAISWDPGTEAFF.

V gene TRBV12-3 or TRBV12-4 combines with J gene TRBJ2-3; D not resolved. This CDR3 region has 11 residues. V dropped 3 bases and J dropped 4 bases, with 2 bases sitting between them. CDR3 bases: TGTGCCAGCAGTTTTTCAGATACGCAGTATTTT. It encodes CASSFSDTQYF.

This clonotype was recorded at least ten times. A much larger clone sits a single nucleotide away, making a read error possible. The genes are TRBV5-6 and TRBJ1-6; D not resolved. The CDR3 totals 16 residues. The V gene's germline CDR1 is SGHDT and CDR2 YYEEEE. CDR3 amino acids: CASSLTYRAYNSPPHF. CDR3 sequence (DNA): TGTGCCAGCAGCTTGACGTACAGAGCCTATAATTCACCCCCCCACTTT.

The V gene is TRBV20-1, the J gene TRBJ1-1; 7 bases fit TRBD1. The CDR3 is 14 amino acids. The J segment lost 3 bases and the V segment lost 4 bases, leaving 8 bases of the junction unmatched. Germline assignment: CDR1 DFQATT and CDR2 SNEGSKA (reference sequence). This chain's CDR3 is CSAITTGSDTEAFF. The CDR3 coding sequence is TGCAGTGCTATTACGACAGGGTCCGACACTGAAGCTTTCTTT.

The genes are TRBV25-1 and TRBJ2-7; 8 bases agree with TRBD2. Germline CDR1 MGHDK, CDR2 SYGVNS. This CDR3 is built from 14 residues. V lost 4 bases and J lost 3; bases outside the gene matches: 5. CDR3 DNA: TGTGCCAGCAGTGCGATGGCGGGGGGCTACGAGCAGTACTTC. Translated, it gives CASSAMAGGYEQYF.

The CDR3 here is CSATLGQGWTEAFF. The CDR3 region has the DNA TGCAGTGCTACGCTTGGACAGGGGTGGACTGAAGCTTTCTTT. The V call is TRBV20-1, the J call TRBJ1-1; 9 bases line up with TRBD1. The CDR3 consists of 14 residues. Germline V gene data show CDR1 as DFQATT and CDR2 as SNEGSKA (reference sequence). The V segment lost 4 bases and the J segment 5 bases; nucleotides outside the gene matches: 8.

The chain is built from TRBV2 and TRBJ1-2; TRBD1 matches 11 bases. V was clipped by 2 bases and J by 8 bases; unmatched bases: 10. The CDR3 runs 16 residues. Germline V gene data show CDR1 as SNHLY and CDR2 as FYNNEI. The CDR3 region is CASSESGTGGLDGYTF. DNA of the CDR3: TGTGCCAGCAGTGAATCGGGGACAGGGGGACTAGACGGCTACACCTTC.

The chain employs TRBV7-6 and TRBJ2-3; weak D call: TRBD2 (6 bases). Germline assignment: CDR1 SGHVS and CDR2 FNYEAQ. The CDR3 is made up of 13 amino acids. The V and J ends lost 1 base and 5 bases respectively, with 7 bases between them. Here the CDR3 reads CASSLGREDTQYF. The DNA for the CDR3 is TGTGCCAGCAGCTTAGGGAGGGAAGATACGCAGTATTTT. Full variable domain (missing parts from reference TRBV7-6 and TRBJ2-3): GAGVSQSPRYKVTKRGQDVALRCDPISGHVSLYWYRQALGQGPEFLTYFNYEAQQDKSGLPNDRFSAERPEGSISTLTIQRTEQRDSAMYRCASSLGREDTQYFGPGTRLTVL.

The chain carries TRBV19 and TRBJ2-1; 7 nucleotides match TRBD2. The CDR3 runs to 13 residues. Germline loops: CDR1 LNHDA, CDR2 SQIVND (reference sequence). Unmatched junction bases numbered 12, after V lost 5 bases and J lost 14 bases. The CDR3 reads CASSPRSSGDKFF. The CDR3 DNA is TGTGCCAGTAGTCCCCGGTCTAGCGGTGATAAGTTCTTC.

The rearrangement uses TRBV9 and TRBJ2-2; D is undetermined. The V gene lost 0 bases and the J gene lost 8 bases, with 11 bases spanning the gap. Germline CDR1 SGDLS, CDR2 YYNGEE. The CDR3 extends over 14 amino acids. CDR3 DNA: TGTGCCAGCAGCGTAGTTCCTGATCTAGGGGAGCTGTTTTTT. Translating gives CASSVVPDLGELFF.

The chain has TRBV19 and TRBJ1-6; D unresolved. This CDR3 is 13 amino acids long. Per the germline V gene, CDR1 is LNHDA and CDR2 is SQIVND (reference sequence). The V gene lost 3 bases and the J gene lost 7 bases, with 7 bases spanning the gap. The CDR3 nucleotides are TGTGCCAGTAGTATCCTTTTGAATTCACCCCTCCACTTT. Translating gives CASSILLNSPLHF.

The gene calls are TRBV5-1 and TRBJ2-7; the D is unclear. The CDR3 has 11 amino acids. V was cut by 2 bases and J by 3 bases, with 3 bases left in between. Germline values: CDR1 SGHRS, CDR2 YFSETQ. For the CDR3, the DNA is TGCGCCAGCAGCTTAAACTACGAGCAGTACGTC. Protein sequence: CASSLNYEQYV.

This clonotype ranks as medium-sized (0.01 to 0.1%). The chain uses TRBV2 and TRBJ1-5; D is perhaps TRBD1 (5 bases). V was clipped by 4 bases and J by 1 base, with 14 bases between them. Germline assignment: CDR1 SNHLY and CDR2 FYNNEI. This CDR3 is built from 16 residues. CDR3 sequence (DNA): TGTGCCAGCAGTGGCCGGGGACGCCAGAGCAATCAGCCCCAGCATTTT. Translated, it gives CASSGRGRQSNQPQHF.